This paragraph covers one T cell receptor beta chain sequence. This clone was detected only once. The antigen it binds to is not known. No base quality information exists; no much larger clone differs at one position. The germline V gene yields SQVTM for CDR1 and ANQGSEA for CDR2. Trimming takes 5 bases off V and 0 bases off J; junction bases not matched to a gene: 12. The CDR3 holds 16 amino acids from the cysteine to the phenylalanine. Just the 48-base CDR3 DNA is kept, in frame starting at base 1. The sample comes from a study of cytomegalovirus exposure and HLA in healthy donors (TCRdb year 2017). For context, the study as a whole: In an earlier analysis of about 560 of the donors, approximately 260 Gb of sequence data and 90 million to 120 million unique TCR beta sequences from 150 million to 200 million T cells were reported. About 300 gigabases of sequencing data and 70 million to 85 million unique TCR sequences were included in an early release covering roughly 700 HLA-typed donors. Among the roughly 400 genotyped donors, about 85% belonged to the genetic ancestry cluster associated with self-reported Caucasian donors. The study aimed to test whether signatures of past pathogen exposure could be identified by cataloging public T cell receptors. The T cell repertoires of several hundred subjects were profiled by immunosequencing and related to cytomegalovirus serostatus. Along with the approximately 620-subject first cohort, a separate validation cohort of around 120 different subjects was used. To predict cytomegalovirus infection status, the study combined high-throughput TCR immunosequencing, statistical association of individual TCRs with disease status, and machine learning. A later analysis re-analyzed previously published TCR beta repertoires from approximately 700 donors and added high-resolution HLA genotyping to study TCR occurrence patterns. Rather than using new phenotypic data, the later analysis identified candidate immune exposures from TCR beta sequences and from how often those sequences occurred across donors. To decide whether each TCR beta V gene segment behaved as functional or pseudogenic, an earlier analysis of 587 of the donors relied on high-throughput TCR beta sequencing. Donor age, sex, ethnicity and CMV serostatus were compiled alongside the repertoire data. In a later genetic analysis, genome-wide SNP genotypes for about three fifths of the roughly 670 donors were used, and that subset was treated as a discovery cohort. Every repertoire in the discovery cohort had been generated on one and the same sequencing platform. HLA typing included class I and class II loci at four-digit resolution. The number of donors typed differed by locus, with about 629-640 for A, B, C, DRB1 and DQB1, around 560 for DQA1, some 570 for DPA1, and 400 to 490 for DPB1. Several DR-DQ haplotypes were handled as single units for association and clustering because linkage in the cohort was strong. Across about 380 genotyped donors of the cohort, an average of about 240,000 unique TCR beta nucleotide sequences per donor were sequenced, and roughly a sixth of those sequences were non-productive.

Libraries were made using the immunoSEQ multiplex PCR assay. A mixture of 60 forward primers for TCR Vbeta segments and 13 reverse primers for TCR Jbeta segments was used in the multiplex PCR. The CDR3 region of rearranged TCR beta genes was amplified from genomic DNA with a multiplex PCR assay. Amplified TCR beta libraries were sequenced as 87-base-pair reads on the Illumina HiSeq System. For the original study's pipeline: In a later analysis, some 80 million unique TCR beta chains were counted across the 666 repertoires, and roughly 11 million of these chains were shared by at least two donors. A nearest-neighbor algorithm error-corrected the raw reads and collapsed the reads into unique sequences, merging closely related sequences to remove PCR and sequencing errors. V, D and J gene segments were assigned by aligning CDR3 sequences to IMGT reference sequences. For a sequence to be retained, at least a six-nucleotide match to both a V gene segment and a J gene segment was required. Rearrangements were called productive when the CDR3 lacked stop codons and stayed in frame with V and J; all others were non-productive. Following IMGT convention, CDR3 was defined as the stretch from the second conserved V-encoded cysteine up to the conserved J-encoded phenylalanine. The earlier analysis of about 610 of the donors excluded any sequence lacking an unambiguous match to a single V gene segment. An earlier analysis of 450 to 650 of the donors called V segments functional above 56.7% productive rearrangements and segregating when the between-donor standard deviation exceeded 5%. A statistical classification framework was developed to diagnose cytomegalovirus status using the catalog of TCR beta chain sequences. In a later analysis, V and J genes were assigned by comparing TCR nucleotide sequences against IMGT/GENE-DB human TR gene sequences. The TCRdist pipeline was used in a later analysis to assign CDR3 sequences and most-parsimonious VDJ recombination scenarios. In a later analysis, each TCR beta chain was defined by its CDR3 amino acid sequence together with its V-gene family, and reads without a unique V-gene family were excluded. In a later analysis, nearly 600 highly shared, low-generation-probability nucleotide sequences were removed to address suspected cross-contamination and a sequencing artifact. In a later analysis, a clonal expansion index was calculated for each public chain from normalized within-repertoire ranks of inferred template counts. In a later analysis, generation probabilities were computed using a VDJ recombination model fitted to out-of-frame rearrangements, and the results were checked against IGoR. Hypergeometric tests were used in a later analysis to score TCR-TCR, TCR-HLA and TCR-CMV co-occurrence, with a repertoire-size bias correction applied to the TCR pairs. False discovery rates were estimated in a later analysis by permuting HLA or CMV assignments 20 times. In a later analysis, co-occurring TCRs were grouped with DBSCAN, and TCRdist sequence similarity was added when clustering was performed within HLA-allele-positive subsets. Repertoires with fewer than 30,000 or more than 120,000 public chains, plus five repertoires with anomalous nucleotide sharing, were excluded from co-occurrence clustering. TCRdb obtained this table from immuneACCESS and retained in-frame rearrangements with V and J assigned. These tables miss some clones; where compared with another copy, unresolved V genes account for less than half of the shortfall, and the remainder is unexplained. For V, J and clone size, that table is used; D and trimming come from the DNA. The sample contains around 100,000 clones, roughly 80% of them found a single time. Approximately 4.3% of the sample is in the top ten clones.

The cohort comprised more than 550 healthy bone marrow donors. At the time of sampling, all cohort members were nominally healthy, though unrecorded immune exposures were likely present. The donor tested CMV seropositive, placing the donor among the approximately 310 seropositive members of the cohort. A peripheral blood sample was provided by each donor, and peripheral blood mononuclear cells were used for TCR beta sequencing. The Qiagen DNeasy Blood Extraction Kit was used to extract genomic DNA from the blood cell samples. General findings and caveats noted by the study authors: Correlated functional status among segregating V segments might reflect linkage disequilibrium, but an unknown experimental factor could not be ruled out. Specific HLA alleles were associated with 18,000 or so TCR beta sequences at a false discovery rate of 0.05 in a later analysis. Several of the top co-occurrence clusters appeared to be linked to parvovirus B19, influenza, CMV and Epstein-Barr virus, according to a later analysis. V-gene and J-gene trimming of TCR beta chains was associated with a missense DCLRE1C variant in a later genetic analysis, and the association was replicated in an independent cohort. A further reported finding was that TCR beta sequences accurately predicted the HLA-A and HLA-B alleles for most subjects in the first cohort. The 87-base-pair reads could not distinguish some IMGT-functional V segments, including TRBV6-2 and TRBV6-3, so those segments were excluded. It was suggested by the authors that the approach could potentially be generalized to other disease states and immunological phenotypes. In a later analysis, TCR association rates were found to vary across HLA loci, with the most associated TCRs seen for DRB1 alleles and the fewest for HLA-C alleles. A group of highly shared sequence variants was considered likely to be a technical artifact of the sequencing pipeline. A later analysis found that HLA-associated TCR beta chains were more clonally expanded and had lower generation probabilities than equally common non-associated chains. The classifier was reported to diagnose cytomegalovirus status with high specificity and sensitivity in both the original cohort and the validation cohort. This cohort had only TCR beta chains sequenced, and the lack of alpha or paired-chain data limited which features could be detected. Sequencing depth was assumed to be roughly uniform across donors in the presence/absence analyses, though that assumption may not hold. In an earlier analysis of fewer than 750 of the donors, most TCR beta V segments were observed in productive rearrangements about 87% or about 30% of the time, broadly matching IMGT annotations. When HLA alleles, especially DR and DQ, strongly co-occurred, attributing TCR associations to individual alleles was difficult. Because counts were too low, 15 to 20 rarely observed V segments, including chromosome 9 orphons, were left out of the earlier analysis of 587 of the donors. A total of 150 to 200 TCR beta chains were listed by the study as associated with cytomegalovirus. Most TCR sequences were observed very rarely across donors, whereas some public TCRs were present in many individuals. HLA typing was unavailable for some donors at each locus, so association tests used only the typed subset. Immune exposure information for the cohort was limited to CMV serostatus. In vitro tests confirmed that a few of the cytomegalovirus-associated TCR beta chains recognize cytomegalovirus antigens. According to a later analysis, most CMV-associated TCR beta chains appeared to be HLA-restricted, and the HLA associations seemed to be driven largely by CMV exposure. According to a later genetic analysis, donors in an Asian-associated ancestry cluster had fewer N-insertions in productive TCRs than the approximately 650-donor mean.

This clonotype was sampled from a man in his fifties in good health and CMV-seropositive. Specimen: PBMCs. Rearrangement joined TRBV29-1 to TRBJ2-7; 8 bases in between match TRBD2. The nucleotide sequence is TGCAGCGTTTCAGCTCCCCTAGCGGGCGACTCCTACGAGCAGTACTTC. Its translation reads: CSVSAPLAGDSYEQYF.